This TCR beta chain is from a study of beta chain features in type 1 diabetes. Isolation of CD4+ naive, central memory, regulatory and stem cell-like memory cells was achieved by sorting via CD45RO/CCR7/CD25/CD127/CD95/CD27. Study results and limitations: Type 1 diabetes patients had moderately but significantly shorter TCRB CDR3s in all four CD4+ subsets. Patients showed naive, central memory and Treg TCRB repertoires that appeared more similar than those of healthy donors. Sequencing the cDNA could make cells with high TCR expression show up more than they should.

Germline V CDR1 and CDR2: MDHEN, SYDVKM. The CDR3 loop spans 15 amino acids. V was pared by 4 bases and J by 4 bases, with 14 bases between. Points on this clone: Its antigen remains unknown.

cDNA synthesis used the whole RNA isolate, giving expressed TCRB sequences. Profiling relied on immunoSEQ multiplex PCR, and the TCRdb table lists in-frame clones only, not all of them. The sample includes 900,000 or so clones, roughly 16% seen only once; the top ten take 0.023%. This chain joins TRBV28 and TRBJ2-1; maybe TRBD1 (5 bases). The sample taken for sequencing was naive CD4+ T cells from blood. This sequence was found in a woman aged 18-29 years in good health. The CDR3 region is CASSSLTTDYNEQFF. The CDR3 coding sequence is TGTGCCAGCAGTTCCCTAACGACAGATTACAATGAGCAGTTCTTC. Filled out from reference TRBV28 and TRBJ2-1, the complete variable domain reads DVKVTQSSRYLVKRTGEKVFLECVQDMDHENMFWYRQDPGLGLRLIYFSYDVKMKEKGDIPEGYSVSREKKERFSLILESASTNQTSMYLCASSSLTTDYNEQFFGPGTRLTVL.